This T cell receptor beta chain was captured in a study of T cells in localized non-small cell lung cancer. Points from the study as a whole: Longer overall survival was associated with a higher density of T cells in the blood.

This clone has only a few counts. Its specificity is not known. Assay: immunoSEQ multiplex PCR; the TCRdb copy retains only in-frame clones and omits some. The sample has 8,500 to 13,000 clones, 80% to 90% seen once. This CDR3 is built from 16 residues. This material consisted of peripheral blood, taken before any cancer treatment. The source of this sequence is a male donor at least 60 years old with stage III lung adenocarcinoma. The chain joins TRBV12-2 to TRBJ1-3. TRBV12-2 is recorded as a pseudogene. The CDR3 DNA reads TGTGCAAGTCGCTCTCCGACGTGTGGTTCTGGAAACACCATATATTTT. It codes for CASRSPTCGSGNTIYF.